Following are 9 T cell receptor beta chains from one sample sequenced in a study of shared clonotypes between healthy human individuals. TCRdb's copy holds only in-frame clones and misses some; the assay was immunoSEQ multiplex PCR. This sample has around 1.4 million clones; approximately 98.5% occur once, and the top ten carry around 0.33%. What was sequenced was naive CD4+ T cells sorted from blood. The subset: CD45RA+ positively selected. The source is a man between 25 and 39 years old in good health.

The chain recombines TRBV28 with TRBJ1-2; D uncertain. Germline CDR1 is MDHEN and CDR2 is SYDVKM. This CDR3 spans 15 amino acids. V was pared by 6 bases and J by 8 bases, with 22 bases between. The DNA of the CDR3 is TGTGCCAGCAGCCCAACCCGTCCCAAAACTCGGGGCTACACCTTC. It encodes CASSPTRPKTRGYTF.

The chain carries TRBV28 and TRBJ2-3; D gene uncertain. Trimming cost V 8 bases and J 3 bases, with 9 bases left between them. The CDR3 extends over 12 amino acids. Germline-derived CDR1 and CDR2 are MDHEN and SYDVKM. CDR3 in amino acids: CASGVGTDTQYF. In DNA form, the CDR3 reads TGTGCCAGCGGTGTAGGTACAGATACGCAGTATTTT.

This clone was seen a few times. The chain links TRBV2 to TRBJ1-1, with no clear D. Looked up from germline, CDR1 is SNHLY and CDR2 is FYNNEI. The CDR3 sequence is 12 residues long. V gave up 2 bases and J gave up 7 bases, with 8 bases separating them. In DNA form, the CDR3 reads TGTGCCAGCAGTGAATCTTGGGGTGAAGCTTTCTTT. It codes for CASSESWGEAFF.

This clone was recorded only once. The gene calls are TRBV7-8 and TRBJ2-5; D remains unclear. The germline gives CDR1 SGHVS, CDR2 FQNEAQ. Trimming cost V 3 bases and J 5 bases, with 10 bases left between them. The CDR3 is 13 amino acids. The CDR3 is CASSFRSPETQYF. The CDR3 DNA reads as TGTGCCAGCAGCTTCCGGAGTCCGGAGACCCAGTACTTC.

The chain links TRBV7-2 to TRBJ1-3; D not certain. V was pared by 4 bases and J by 0 bases, with 7 bases between. Germline CDR1 reads SGHTA; CDR2 reads FQGNSA. This CDR3 is 14 amino acids long. The chain's CDR3 is CASSSGNSGNTIYF. The DNA of the CDR3 is TGTGCCAGCAGCTCTGGTAACTCTGGAAACACCATATATTTT.

This chain links TRBV28 with TRBJ2-7, with 7 bases identical to TRBD2. The CDR3 contains 14 residues. Germline CDR1 is MDHEN and CDR2 is SYDVKM. Trimming took 3 bases from V and 3 from J; bases not matched to a gene: 5. DNA of the CDR3: TGTGCCAGCAGTTTGTGGACTAGAGACTACGAGCAGTACTTC. Translating it yields CASSLWTRDYEQYF.

This chain connects TRBV9 to TRBJ2-7; D could derive from TRBD1 or TRBD2 (5 bases each). V lost 4 bases and J lost 3, with 14 bases in between. The CDR3 contains 14 residues. Germline CDR1 is SGDLS and CDR2 is YYNGEE. The CDR3 loop reads CASSTGPDFYEQYF. For the CDR3, the DNA is TGTGCCAGCAGCACAGGTCCGGACTTCTACGAGCAGTACTTC.

The chain couples TRBV18 to TRBJ2-5; the D gene is possibly TRBD1 (5 bases). Per the germline V gene, CDR1 is KGHSH and CDR2 is LQKENI. V was shortened by 3 bases and J by 3 bases, with 11 bases between the two germline ends. There are 14 residues in the CDR3. CDR3 sequence (DNA): TGTGCCAGCTCACCGCTGGGGCTCAAAGAGACCCAGTACTTC. Its translation: CASSPLGLKETQYF.

The chain joins TRBV19 to TRBJ1-5; D not resolved. Germline V lookup: CDR1 LNHDA, CDR2 SQIVND (reference sequence). Trimming pared 1 base from V and 6 bases from J, leaving 7 bases between. This CDR3 is built from 13 residues. As DNA, the CDR3 is TGTGCCAGTAGTATAGTAAAGGGTCAGCCCCAGCATTTT. Amino acid sequence: CASSIVKGQPQHF.